The rows below give T cell receptor beta chains drawn from one sample of a study of blood T cell repertoires in COVID-19. Assay used: immunoSEQ multiplex PCR; TCRdb lists only in-frame clones, some missing. Of roughly 120,000 clones in the sample, approximately 83% were seen once. Material for sequencing was peripheral blood. Receptors originate from a man older than 75 with acute or convalescent COVID-19. CDR3s include the opening cysteine and the closing phenylalanine or tryptophan. D genes are given only for firm matches. A row's size may be missing; if present it is once, few, many or a size class.

TRBV10-3,-,few,TRBJ1-2,CAISFDRTGYTF,TGTGCCATCAGTTTCGACAGGACTGGCTACACCTTC
TRBV5-1,-,-,TRBJ1-2,CASSLTPADYGYTF,TGCGCCAGCAGCTTGACTCCTGCCGACTATGGCTACACCTTC
TRBV3-1/TRBV3-2,-,few,TRBJ1-3,CASSLPGQISGNTIYF,TGTGCCAGCAGCCTACCGGGACAAATCTCTGGAAACACCATATATTTT
TRBV28,TRBD1,-,TRBJ2-7,CASSLGQGGQYF,TGTGCCAGCAGTTTGGGACAGGGCGGGCAGTACTTC
TRBV27,TRBD1,-,TRBJ2-5,CASSPGQGARGETQYF,TGTGCCAGCAGCCCGGGACAGGGGGCGCGCGGAGAGACCCAGTACTTC
TRBV6-6,-,-,TRBJ2-3,CASSYSGLASDTQYF,TGTGCCAGCAGTTACTCGGGGCTAGCGTCAGATACGCAGTATTTT
TRBV2,-,-,TRBJ1-5,CASRTGWSNQPQHF,TGTGCCAGTAGAACAGGGTGGAGCAATCAGCCCCAGCATTTT
TRBV28,TRBD1,-,TRBJ1-2,CASSPGQPYGYTF,TGTGCCAGCAGTCCGGGACAGCCCTATGGCTACACCTTC
TRBV7-2,TRBD2,few,TRBJ2-7,CASSFQAGGPSYEQYF,TGTGCCAGCAGCTTTCAGGCGGGAGGGCCTTCCTACGAGCAGTACTTC
TRBV7-2,TRBD2,-,TRBJ2-2,CASSLAGTSTTGELFF,TGTGCCAGCAGCTTAGCCGGGACTAGCACCACCGGGGAGCTGTTTTTT
TRBV27,-,-,TRBJ1-2,CASSLSRGYYGYTF,TGTGCCAGCAGTTTATCGAGGGGGTACTATGGCTACACCTTC
TRBV27,-,-,TRBJ1-2,CASSLGQNFGGYTF,TGTGCCAGCAGTTTAGGGCAGAACTTCGGAGGCTACACCTTC
TRBV19,TRBD2,-,TRBJ2-7,CASSPVAGGSYEQYF,TGTGCCAGTAGTCCCGTAGCGGGAGGGTCCTACGAGCAGTACTTC
TRBV29-1,TRBD2,-,TRBJ2-3,CSVEDRGRAGDTQYF,TGCAGCGTTGAAGATCGCGGGAGGGCGGGAGATACGCAGTATTTT
TRBV7-9,TRBD2,-,TRBJ2-1,CASVAGGAYNEQFF,TGTGCCAGCGTGGCGGGGGGAGCCTACAATGAGCAGTTCTTC
TRBV28,TRBD2,-,TRBJ2-7,CASTAAGGDSYEQYF,TGTGCCAGCACAGCGGCGGGAGGGGATTCCTACGAGCAGTACTTC